This TCR beta chain was identified in a study of CXCR3-negative and CXCR3-positive naive CD8 T cells. Notes on the study in general: Compared with CXCR3-negative naive cells, CXCR3-positive naive cells showed more hydrophobic TRB CDR3s. TRB CDR3 properties served as the basis for inferring TCR strength, and surface CD5 was comparable between naive subsets. Comparison of naive CXCR3-negative and CXCR3-positive cells revealed similar TRBV-TRBJ usage, while memory cells differed.

Naive CD8+ T cells had a CD45RO-CCR7+CD27+CD95- phenotype. Remarks on this clonotype: Its target is unknown.

Libraries of TRB cDNA were made by 5' RACE and carried UMIs. Using the 5' RACE reads, TCRdb records one entry per CDR3 protein without DNA. The sample has about 63,000 distinct CDR3 sequences. The germline V gene encodes CDR1 SGHRS and CDR2 YFSETQ. This CDR3 comprises 15 residues. Specimen: naive CXCR3+ CD8+ T cells from blood. Noted subset: CD45RO-CCR7+CD27+CD95- naive CD8+ T cells expressing CXCR3 (TNR3+). This clonotype originated in a human donor in good health. Some clones in this sample may be carry-over from other donors' samples. V and J are TRBV5-1 and TRBJ2-3. The CDR3 sequence: CASSYDGYSTDTQYF.